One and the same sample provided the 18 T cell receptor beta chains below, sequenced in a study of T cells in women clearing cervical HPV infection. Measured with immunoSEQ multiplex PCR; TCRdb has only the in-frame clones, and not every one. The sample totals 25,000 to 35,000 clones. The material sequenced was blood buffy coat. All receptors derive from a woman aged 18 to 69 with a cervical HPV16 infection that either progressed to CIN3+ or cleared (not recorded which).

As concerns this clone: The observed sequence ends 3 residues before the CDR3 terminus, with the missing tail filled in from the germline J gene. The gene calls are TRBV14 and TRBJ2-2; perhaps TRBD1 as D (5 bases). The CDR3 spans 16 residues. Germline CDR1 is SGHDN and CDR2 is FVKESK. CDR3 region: CASSQDFAQENSPLFF. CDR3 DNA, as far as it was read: TGTGCCAGCAGCCAAGATTTCGCACAGGAAAATTCACCG.

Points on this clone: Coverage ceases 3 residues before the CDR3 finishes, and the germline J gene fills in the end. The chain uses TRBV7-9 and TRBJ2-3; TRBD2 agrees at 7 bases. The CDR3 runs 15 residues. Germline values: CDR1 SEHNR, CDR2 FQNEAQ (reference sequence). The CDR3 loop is CASSLDAGDQETQYF. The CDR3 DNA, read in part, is TGTGCCAGCAGCTTAGACGCGGGAGACCAAGAGACG.

The DNA read from the CDR3 is TGTGCCTGGACGAGGGGAGTCCTCTACAATGAG. It yields the protein CAWTRGVLYNE. The entire CDR3 is CAWTRGVLYNEQFF. V and J are TRBV30 and TRBJ2-1, with D possibly called TRBD1 or TRBD2 (5 bases each). The read halts 3 residues ahead of the CDR3 end, with the missing end drawn from the germline J gene. Trimming took off 4 bases at V and 3 bases at J, with 13 bases between the two ends. The CDR3 length is 14 residues. Looked up from germline, CDR1 is GTSNPN and CDR2 is SVGIG (reference sequence). The entire variable domain, with the rest obtained from reference TRBV30 and TRBJ2-1, is as follows: SQTIHQWPATLVQPVGSPLSLECTVEGTSNPNLYWYRQAAGRGLQLLFYSVGIGQISSEVPQNLSASRPQDRQFILSSKKLLLSDSGFYLCAWTRGVLYNEQFFGPGTRLTVL.

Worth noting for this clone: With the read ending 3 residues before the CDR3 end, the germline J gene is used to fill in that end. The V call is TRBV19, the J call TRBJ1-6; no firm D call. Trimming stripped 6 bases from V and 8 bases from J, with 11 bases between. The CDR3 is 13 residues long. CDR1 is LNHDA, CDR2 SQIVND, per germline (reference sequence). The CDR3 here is CASREVSDSPLHF. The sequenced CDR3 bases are TGTGCCAGTAGGGAGGTGAGCGATTCACCC.

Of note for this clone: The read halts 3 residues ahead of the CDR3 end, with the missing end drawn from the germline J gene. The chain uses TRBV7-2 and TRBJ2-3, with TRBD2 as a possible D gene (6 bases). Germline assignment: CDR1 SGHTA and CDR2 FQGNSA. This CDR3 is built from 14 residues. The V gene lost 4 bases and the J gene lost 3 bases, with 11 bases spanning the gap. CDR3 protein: CASSSRGVTDTQYF. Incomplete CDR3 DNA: TGTGCCAGCAGCTCCCGCGGGGTTACAGATACG.

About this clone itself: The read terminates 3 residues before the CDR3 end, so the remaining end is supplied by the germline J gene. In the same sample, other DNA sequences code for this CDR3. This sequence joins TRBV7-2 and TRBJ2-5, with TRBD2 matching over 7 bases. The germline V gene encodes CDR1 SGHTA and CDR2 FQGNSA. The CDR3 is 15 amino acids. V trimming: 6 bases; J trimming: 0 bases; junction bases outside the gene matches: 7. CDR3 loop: CASRRKRGYQETQYF. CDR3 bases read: TGTGCCAGCAGACGCAAGCGGGGATACCAAGAGACC.

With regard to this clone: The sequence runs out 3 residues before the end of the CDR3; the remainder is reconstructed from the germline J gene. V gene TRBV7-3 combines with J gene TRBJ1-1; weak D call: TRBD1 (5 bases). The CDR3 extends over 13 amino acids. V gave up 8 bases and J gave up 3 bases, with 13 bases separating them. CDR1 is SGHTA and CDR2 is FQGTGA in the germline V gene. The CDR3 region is CASGAQVDTEAFF. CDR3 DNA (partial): TGTGCCAGCGGGGCACAGGTTGACACTGAA.

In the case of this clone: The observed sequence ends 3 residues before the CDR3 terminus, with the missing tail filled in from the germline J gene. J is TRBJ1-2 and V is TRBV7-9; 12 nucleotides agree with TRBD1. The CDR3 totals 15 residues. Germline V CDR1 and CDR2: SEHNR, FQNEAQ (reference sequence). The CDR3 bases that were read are TGTGCCAGCAGCTCACGGGACAGGGGGCGGAACGAC. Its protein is CASSSRDRGRND. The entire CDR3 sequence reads CASSSRDRGRNDYTF.

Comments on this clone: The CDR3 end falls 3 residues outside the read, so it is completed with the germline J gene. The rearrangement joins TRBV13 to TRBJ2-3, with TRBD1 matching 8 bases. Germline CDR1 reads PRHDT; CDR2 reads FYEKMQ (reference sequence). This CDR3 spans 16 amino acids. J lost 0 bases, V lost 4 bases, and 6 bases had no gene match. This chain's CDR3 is CASSSHRGASTDTQYF. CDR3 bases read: TGTGCCAGCAGCTCCCACAGGGGGGCTAGCACAGATACG.

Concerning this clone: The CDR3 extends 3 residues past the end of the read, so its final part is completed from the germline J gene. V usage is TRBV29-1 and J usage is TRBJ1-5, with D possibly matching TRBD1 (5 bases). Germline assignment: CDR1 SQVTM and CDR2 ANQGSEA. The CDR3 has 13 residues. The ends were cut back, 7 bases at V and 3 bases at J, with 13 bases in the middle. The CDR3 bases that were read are TGCAGCGCTGCCGCAGGGCTCAATCAGCCC. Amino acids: CSAAAGLNQP. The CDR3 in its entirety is CSAAAGLNQPQHF. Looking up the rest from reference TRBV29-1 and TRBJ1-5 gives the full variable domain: SAVISQKPSRDICQRGTSLTIQCQVDSQVTMMFWYRQQPGQSLTLIATANQGSEATYESGFVIDKFPISRPNLTFSTLTVSNMSPEDSSIYLCSAAAGLNQPQHFGDGTRLSIL.

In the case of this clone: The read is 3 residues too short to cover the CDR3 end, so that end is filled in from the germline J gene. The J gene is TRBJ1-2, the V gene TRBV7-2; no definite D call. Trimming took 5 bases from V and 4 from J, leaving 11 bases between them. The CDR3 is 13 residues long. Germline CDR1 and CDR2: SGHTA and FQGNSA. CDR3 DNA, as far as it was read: TGTGCCAGCAGCCCAGACAAGTCCTATGGC. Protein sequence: CASSPDKSYG. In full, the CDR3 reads CASSPDKSYGYTF. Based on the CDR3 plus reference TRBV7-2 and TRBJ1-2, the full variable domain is GAGVSQSPSNKVTEKGKDVELRCDPISGHTALYWYRQSLGQGLEFLIYFQGNSAPDKSGLPSDRFSAERTGGSVSTLTIQRTQQEDSAVYLCASSPDKSYGYTFGSGTRLTVV.

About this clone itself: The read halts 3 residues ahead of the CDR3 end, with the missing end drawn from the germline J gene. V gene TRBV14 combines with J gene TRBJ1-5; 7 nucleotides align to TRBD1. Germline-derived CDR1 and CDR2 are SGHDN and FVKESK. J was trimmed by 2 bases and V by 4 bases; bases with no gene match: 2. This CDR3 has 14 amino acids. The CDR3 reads CASSLGQGNQPQHF. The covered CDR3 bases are TGTGCCAGCAGCCTCGGACAGGGCAATCAGCCC. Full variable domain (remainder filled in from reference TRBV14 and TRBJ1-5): EAGVTQFPSHSVIEKGQTVTLRCDPISGHDNLYWYRRVMGKEIKFLLHFVKESKQDESGMPNNRFLAERTGGTYSTLKVQPAELEDSGVYFCASSLGQGNQPQHFGDGTRLSIL.

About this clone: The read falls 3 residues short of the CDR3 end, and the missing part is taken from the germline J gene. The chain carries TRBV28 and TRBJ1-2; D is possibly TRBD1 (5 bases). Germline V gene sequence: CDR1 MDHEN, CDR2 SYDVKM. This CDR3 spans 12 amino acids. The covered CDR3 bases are TGTGCCAGCAGTATCCCGACAGACGGC. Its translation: CASSIPTDG. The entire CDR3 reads CASSIPTDGYTF.

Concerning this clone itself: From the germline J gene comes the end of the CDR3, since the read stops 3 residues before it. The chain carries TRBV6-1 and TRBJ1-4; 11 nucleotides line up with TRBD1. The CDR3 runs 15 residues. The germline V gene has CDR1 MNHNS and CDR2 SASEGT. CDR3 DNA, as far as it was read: TGTGCCAGCAGTGGGACAGGGGGCTGGGCCAACGTA. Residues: CASSGTGGWANV. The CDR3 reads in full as CASSGTGGWANVLFF.

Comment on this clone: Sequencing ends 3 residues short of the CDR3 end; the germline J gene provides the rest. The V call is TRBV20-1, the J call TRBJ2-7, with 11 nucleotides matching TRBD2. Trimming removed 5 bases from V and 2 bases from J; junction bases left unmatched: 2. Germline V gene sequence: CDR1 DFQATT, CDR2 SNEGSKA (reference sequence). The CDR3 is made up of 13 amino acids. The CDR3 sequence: CSAGTSGAYEQYF. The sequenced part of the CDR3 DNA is TGCAGTGCTGGGACTAGCGGAGCCTACGAG.

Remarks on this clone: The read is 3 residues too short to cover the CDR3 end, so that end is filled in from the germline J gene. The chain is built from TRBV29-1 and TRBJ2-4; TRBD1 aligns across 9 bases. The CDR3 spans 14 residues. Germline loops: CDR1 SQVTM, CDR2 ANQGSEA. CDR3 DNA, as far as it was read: TGCAGCGTCGACCGGGACAGGGTTGGAGAGACT. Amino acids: CSVDRDRVGET. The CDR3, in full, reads CSVDRDRVGETQYF.

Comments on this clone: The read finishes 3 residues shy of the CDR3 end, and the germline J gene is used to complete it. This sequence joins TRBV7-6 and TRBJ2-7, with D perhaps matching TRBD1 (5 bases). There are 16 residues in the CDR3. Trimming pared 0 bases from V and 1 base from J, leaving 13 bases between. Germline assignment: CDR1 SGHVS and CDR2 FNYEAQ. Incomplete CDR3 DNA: TGTGCCAGCAGCTTAGCGCATGGGGCCGCTTCCTACGAG. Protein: CASSLAHGAASYE. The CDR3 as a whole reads CASSLAHGAASYEQYF.

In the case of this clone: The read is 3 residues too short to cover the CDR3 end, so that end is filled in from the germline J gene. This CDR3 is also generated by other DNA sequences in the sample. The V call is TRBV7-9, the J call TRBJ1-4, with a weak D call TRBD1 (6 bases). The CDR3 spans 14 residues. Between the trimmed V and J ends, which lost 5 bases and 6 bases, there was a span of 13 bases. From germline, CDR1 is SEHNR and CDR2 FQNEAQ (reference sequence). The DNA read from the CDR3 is TGTGCCAGCAGCCCAGGGGTTTATGATGAAAAA. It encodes CASSPGVYDEK. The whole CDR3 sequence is CASSPGVYDEKLFF.